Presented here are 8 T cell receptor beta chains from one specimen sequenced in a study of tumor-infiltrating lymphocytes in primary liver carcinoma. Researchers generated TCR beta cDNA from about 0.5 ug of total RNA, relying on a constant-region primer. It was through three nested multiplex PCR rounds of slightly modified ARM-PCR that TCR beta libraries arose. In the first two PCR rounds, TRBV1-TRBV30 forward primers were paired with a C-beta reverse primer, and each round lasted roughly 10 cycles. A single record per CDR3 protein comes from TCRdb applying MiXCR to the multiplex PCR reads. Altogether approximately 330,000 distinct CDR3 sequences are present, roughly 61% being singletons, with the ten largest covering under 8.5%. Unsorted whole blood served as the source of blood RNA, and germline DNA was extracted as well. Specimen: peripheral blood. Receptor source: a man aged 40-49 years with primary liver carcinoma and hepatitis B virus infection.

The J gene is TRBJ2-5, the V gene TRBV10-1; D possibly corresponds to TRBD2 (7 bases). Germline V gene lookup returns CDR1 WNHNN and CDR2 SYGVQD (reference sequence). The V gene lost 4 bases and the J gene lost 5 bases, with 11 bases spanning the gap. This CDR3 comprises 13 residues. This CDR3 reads CASSAGGEETQYF. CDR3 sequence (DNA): TGCGCCAGCAGTGCGGGGGGCGAGGAGACCCAGTACTTC.

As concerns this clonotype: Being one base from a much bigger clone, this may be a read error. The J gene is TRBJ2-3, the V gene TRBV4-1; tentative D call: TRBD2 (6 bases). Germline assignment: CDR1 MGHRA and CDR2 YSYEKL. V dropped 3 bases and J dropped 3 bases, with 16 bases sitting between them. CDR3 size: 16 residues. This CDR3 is CASSQLISGGTDTQYF. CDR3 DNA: TGCGCCAGCAGCCAGCTGATTAGCGGTGGAACAGATACGCAGTATTTT.

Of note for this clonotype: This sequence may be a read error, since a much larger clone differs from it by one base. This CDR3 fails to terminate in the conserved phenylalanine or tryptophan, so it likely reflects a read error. The CDR3 region has the DNA TGCGCCAGCAGCCAAGATGAACTAGCGGGTAGCACAGATACGCAGTATCTT. Translation: CASSQDELAGSTDTQYL. The rearrangement joins TRBV11-2 to TRBJ2-3; 9 bases agree with TRBD2. Looked up from germline, CDR1 is SGHAT and CDR2 is FQNNGV. The CDR3 is 17 amino acids.

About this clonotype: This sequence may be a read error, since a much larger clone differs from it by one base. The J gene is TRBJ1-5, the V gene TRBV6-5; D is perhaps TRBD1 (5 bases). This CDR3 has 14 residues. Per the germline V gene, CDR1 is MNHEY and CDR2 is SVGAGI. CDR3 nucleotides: TGTGCCAGCAGTTCCGACCAGGGAAGTCAGCCCAAGCATTTT. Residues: CASSSDQGSQPKHF.

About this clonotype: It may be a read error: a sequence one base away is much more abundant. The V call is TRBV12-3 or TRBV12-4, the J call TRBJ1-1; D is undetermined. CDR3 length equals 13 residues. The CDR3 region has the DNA TGTGCCAGCTGTTTAGCTCGGGGTACTGAAGCTTTCTTT. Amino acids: CASCLARGTEAFF.

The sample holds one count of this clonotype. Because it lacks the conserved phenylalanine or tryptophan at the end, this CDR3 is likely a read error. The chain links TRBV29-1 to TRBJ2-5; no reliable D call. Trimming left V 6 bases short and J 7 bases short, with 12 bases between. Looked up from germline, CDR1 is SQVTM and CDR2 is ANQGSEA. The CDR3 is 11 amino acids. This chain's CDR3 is CSVAVLGTQYL. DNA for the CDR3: TGCAGCGTCGCTGTACTTGGGACCCAGTACCTC.

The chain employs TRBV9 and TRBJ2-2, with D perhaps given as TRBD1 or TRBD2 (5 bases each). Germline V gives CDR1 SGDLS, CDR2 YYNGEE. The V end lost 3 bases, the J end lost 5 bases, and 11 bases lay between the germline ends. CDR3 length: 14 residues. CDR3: CASSAGPETGELFF. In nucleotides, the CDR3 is TGTGCCAGCAGCGCGGGGCCAGAGACCGGGGAGCTGTTTTTT.

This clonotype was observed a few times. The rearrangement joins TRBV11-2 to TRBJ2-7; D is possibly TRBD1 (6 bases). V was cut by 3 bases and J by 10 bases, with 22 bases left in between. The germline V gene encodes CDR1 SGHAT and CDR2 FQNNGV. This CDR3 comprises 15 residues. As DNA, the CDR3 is TGTGCCAGCAGCTTTTTTTTAGCTAGAGGGGGAGAACAGTACTTC. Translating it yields CASSFFLARGGEQYF.